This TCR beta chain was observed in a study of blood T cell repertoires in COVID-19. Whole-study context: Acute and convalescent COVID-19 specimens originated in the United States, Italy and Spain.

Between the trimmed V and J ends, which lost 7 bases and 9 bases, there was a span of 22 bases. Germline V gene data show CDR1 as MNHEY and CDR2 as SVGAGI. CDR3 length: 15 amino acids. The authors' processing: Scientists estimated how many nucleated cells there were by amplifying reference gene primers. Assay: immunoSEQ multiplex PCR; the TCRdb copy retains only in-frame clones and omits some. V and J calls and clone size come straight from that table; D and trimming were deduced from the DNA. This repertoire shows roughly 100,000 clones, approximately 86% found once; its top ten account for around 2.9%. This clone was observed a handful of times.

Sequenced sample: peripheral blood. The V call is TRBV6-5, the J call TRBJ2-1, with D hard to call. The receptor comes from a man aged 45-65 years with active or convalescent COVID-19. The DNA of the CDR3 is TGTGCCAGCACCCCGTCGAGTACTAACCGAGGTGAGCAGTTCTTC. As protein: CASTPSSTNRGEQFF.